Reported below is one T cell receptor (beta chain). This specimen comes from a study of blood T cell repertoires in COVID-19. Study overall: COVID-19 samples, acute and convalescent, were from the United States, Italy and Spain.

Participants' own reports of clinical history determined their cohort assignment. Germline V gene data show CDR1 as DFQATT and CDR2 as SNEGSKA (reference sequence). V dropped 3 bases and J dropped 6 bases, with 18 bases sitting between them. This CDR3 region has 15 residues. Per the original methods: Scientists estimated how many nucleated cells there were by amplifying reference gene primers. Sequencing used immunoSEQ multiplex PCR; TCRdb keeps in-frame clones, though not all of them. D and trimming were read from the DNA, whereas the V and J calls and clone size are those reported in that table. The sample carries approximately 250,000 clones, around 89% recorded once.

Source material: PBMCs or T cells enriched from blood (not recorded which). The TCR was taken from a woman between 40 and 50 years old with acute COVID-19. The chain links TRBV20-1 to TRBJ1-5; weak D call: TRBD1 (5 bases). For the CDR3, the DNA is TGCAGTGCTAGTTTGGGCAGGGCCCCTAGTCAGCCCCAGCATTTT. Translated, it gives CSASLGRAPSQPQHF.